The present T cell receptor beta chain was sequenced within a study of cytomegalovirus exposure and HLA in healthy donors. General study points: There were a few CMV-associated chains whose specificity for CMV antigens was confirmed in vitro. Further analysis, carried out later, found HLA-associated TCR beta chains more clonally expanded than equally common other chains.

Per germline, CDR1 SGHRS and CDR2 YFSETQ. The CDR3 sequence is 16 residues long. V lost 4 bases and J lost 1, with 17 bases in between. Primers: 60 Vbeta forward and 13 Jbeta reverse. Authors' analysis steps: Approximately 11 million of the about 80 million unique TCR beta chains counted in a later analysis were shared. TCRdb's table, derived via immunoSEQ multiplex PCR, lists solely in-frame clones and lacks some. Clonal size and the V and J genes are those of that table, whereas D and trimming came from the DNA. The sample includes 250,000 to 350,000 clones, about nine tenths of them seen just once. Concerning this clone itself: The antigen remains unidentified.

The TCR sequence derives from a man aged 40-49 years in good health and CMV-seropositive. The sample taken for sequencing was PBMCs. The rearrangement uses TRBV5-1 and TRBJ1-1, with D tentatively TRBD1 (5 bases). The DNA for the CDR3 is TGCGCCAGCAGCACAAGGGAAGGGCAGGGGAACACTGAAGCTTTCTTT. It yields the protein CASSTREGQGNTEAFF.